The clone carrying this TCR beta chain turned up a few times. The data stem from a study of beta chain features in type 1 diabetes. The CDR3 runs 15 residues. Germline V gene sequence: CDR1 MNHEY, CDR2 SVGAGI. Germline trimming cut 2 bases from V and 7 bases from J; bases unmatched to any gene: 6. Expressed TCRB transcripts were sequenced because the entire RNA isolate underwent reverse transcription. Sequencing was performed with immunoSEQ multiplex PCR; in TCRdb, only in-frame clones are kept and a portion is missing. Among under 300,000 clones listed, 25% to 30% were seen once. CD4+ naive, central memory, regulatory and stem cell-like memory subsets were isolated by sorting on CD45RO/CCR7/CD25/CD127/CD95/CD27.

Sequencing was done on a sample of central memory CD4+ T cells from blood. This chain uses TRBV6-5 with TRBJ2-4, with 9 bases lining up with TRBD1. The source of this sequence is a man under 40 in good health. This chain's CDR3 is CASSYDGTGRNIQYF. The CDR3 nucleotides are TGTGCCAGCAGTTACGATGGGACAGGGAGGAACATTCAGTACTTC.